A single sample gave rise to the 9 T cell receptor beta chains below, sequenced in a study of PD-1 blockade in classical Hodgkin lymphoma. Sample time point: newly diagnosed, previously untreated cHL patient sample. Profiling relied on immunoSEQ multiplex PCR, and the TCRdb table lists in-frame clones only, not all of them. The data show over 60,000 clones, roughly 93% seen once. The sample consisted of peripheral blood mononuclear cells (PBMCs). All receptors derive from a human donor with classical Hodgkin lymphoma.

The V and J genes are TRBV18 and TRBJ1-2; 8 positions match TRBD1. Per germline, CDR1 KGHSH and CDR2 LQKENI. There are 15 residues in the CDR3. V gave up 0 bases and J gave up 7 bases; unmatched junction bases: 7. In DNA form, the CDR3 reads TGTGCCAGCTCACCACCGAGGACAGGGAGAGGTGGCTACACCTTC. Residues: CASSPPRTGRGGYTF.

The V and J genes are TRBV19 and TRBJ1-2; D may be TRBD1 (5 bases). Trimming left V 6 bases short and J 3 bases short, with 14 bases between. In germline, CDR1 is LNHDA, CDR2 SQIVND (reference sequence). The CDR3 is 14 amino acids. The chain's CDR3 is CASRVQGGDYGYTF. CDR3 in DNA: TGTGCCAGTAGGGTCCAGGGCGGGGACTATGGCTACACCTTC. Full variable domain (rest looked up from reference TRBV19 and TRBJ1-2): DGGITQSPKYLFRKEGQNVTLSCEQNLNHDAMYWYRQDPGQGLRLIYYSQIVNDFQKGDIAEGYSVSREKKESFPLTVTSAQKNPTAFYLCASRVQGGDYGYTFGSGTRLTVV.

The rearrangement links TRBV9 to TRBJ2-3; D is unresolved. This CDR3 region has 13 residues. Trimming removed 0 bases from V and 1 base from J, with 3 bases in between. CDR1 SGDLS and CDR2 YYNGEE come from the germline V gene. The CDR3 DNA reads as TGTGCCAGCAGCGTAGATGGCACAGATACGCAGTATTTT. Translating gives CASSVDGTDTQYF.

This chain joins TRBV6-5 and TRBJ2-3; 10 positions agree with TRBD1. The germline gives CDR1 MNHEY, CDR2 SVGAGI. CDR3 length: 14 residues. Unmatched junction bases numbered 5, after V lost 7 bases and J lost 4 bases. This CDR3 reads CASTRTGGSDTQYF. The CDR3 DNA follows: TGTGCCAGCACTAGGACAGGGGGTTCAGATACGCAGTATTTT.

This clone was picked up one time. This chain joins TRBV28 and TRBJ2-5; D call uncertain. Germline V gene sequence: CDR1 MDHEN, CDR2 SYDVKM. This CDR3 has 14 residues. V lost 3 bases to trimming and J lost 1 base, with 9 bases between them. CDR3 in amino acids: CASSFDWAQETQYF. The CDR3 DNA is TGTGCCAGCAGTTTTGACTGGGCCCAAGAGACCCAGTACTTC.

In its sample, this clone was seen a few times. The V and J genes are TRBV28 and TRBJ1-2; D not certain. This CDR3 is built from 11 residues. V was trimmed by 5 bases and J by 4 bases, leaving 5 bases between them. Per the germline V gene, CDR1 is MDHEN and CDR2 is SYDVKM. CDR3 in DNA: TGTGCCAGCAGTGGTAGCTATGGCTACACCTTC. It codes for CASSGSYGYTF.

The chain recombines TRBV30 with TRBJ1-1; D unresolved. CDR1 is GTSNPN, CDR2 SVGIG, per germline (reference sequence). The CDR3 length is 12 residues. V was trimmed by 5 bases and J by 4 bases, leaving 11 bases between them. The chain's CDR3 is CAWGPWGTEAFF. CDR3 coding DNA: TGTGCCTGGGGTCCTTGGGGCACTGAAGCTTTCTTT. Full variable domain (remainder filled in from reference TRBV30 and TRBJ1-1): SQTIHQWPATLVQPVGSPLSLECTVEGTSNPNLYWYRQAAGRGLQLLFYSVGIGQISSEVPQNLSASRPQDRQFILSSKKLLLSDSGFYLCAWGPWGTEAFFGQGTRLTVV.

The CDR3 coding sequence is TGTGCCAGCAGTGATAGCGGGAGTACCTACAATGAGCAGTTCTTC. This translates into CASSDSGSTYNEQFF. This chain joins TRBV25-1 and TRBJ2-1, with 9 bases lining up with TRBD2. The germline CDR1 and CDR2 sequences are MGHDK and SYGVNS. Trimming removed 3 bases from V and 2 bases from J; junction bases left unmatched: 2. This CDR3 has 15 residues. The whole variable domain, remainder taken from reference TRBV25-1 and TRBJ2-1, is EADIYQTPRYLVIGTGKKITLECSQTMGHDKMYWYQQDPGMELHLIHYSYGVNSTEKGDLSSESTVSRIRTEHFPLTLESARPSHTSQYLCASSDSGSTYNEQFFGPGTRLTVL.

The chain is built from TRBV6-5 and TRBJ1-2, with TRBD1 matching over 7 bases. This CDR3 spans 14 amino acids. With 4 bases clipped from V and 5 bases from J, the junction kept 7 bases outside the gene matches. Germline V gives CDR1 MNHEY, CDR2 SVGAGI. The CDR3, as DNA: TGTGCCAGCAGTTGGACAGGCGCCAGTTATGGCTACACCTTC. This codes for CASSWTGASYGYTF.